This T cell receptor beta chain was retrieved from a study of blood T cell repertoires in COVID-19. Looking at the study overall: Samples representing acute and convalescent COVID-19 were sourced from the United States, Italy and Spain.

Sequencing used immunoSEQ multiplex PCR; TCRdb keeps in-frame clones, though not all of them. The profile covers approximately 240,000 clones, with 86% appearing a single time and roughly 3% taken by the ten largest. The germline V gene encodes CDR1 SGHRS and CDR2 YFSETQ. Trimming took 0 bases from V and 5 from J; bases not matched to a gene: 5. This CDR3 comprises 16 residues. The clonotype was recovered from a woman in her twenties or thirties who had recovered from COVID-19. The gene calls are TRBV5-1 and TRBJ2-2; TRBD1 matches 9 bases. The material sequenced was peripheral blood. The CDR3 spells CASSLVGQGQTGELFF. DNA for the CDR3: TGCGCCAGCAGCTTGGTGGGACAGGGACAGACCGGGGAGCTGTTTTTT.